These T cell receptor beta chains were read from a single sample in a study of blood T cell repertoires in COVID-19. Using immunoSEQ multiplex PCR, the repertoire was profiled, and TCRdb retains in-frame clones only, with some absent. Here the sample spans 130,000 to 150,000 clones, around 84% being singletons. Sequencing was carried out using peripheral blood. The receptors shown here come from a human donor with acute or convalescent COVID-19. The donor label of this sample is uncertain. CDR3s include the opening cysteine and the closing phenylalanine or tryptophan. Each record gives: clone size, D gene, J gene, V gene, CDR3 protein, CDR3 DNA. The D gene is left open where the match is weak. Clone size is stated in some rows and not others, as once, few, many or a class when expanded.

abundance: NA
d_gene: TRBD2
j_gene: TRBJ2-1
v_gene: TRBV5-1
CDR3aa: CASSLGSGGAGEQFF
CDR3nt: TGCGCCAGCAGCTTGGGAAGCGGGGGGGCCGGGGAGCAGTTCTTC

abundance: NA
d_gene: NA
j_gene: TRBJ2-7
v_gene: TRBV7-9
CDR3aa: CASSSRTELSYEQYF
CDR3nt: TGTGCCAGCAGCTCGAGGACTGAGCTCTCCTACGAGCAGTACTTC

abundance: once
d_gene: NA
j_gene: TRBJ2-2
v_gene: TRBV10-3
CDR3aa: CAISAAGDTTGELFF
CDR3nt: TGTGCCATCAGTGCGGCAGGGGACACCACCGGGGAGCTGTTTTTT

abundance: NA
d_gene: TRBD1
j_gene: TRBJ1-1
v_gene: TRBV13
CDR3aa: CASSFGSGTANTEAFF
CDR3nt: TGTGCCAGCAGCTTTGGTAGCGGGACAGCTAACACTGAAGCTTTCTTT

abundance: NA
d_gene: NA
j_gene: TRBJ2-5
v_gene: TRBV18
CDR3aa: CASSLAVYQETQYF
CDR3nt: TGTGCCAGCTCACTAGCGGTGTACCAAGAGACCCAGTACTTC

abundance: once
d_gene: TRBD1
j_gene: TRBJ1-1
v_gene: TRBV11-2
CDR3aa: CASSPTTGAVAFF
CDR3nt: TGTGCCAGCAGCCCAACCACAGGGGCGGTGGCTTTCTTT

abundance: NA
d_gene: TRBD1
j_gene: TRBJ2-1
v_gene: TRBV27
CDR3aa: CASNRDRGHNEQFF
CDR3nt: TGTGCCAGCAACCGGGACAGGGGGCACAATGAGCAGTTCTTC

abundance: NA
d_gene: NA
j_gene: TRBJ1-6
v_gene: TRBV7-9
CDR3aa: CASSPQGSYNSPLHF
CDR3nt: TGTGCCAGCAGTCCCCAGGGATCCTATAATTCACCCCTCCACTTT

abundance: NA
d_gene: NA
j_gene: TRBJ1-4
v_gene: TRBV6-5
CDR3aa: CASSYTGYDEKLFF
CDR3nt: TGTGCCAGCAGTTACACAGGGTACGATGAAAAACTGTTTTTT

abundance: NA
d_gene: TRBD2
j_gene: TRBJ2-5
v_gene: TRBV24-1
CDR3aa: CATSERTSGRKETQYF
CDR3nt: TGTGCCACCAGTGAACGGACTAGCGGGAGAAAAGAGACCCAGTACTTC

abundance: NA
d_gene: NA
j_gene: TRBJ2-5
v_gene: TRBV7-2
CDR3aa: CASSLAGGGGQETQYF
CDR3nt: TGTGCCAGCAGCTTAGCGGGAGGTGGGGGCCAAGAGACCCAGTACTTC

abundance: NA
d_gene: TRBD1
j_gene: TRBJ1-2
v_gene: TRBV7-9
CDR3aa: CASSLPGQRRNGYTF
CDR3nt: TGTGCCAGCAGCTTACCGGGACAGCGGCGGAATGGCTACACCTTC

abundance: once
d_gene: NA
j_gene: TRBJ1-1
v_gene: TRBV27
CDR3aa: CASSFWGREDEAFF
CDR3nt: TGTGCCAGCAGTTTTTGGGGCAGGGAGGATGAAGCTTTCTTT

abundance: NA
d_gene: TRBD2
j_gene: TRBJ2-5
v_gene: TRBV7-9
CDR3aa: CASRLGLAGLETQYF
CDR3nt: TGTGCCAGCAGGCTCGGACTAGCGGGGTTGGAGACCCAGTACTTC

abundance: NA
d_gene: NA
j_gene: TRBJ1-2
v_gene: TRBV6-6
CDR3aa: CASSYDARANYGYTF
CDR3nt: TGTGCCAGCAGTTACGATGCAAGAGCTAACTATGGCTACACCTTC

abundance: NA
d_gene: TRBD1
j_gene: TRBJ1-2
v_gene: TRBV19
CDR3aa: CASVRTGEGVWYGYTF
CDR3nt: TGTGCCAGCGTCCGGACAGGGGAGGGGGTTTGGTATGGCTACACCTTC

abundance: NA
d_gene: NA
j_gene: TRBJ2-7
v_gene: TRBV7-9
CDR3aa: CASNFPRGGGEEQYF
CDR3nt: TGTGCCAGCAACTTCCCGCGGGGAGGGGGTGAAGAGCAGTACTTC

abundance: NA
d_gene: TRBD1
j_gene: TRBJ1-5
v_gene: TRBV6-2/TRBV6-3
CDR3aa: CASSYEGAQPQHF
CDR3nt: TGTGCCAGCAGTTACGAGGGGGCGCAGCCCCAGCATTTT

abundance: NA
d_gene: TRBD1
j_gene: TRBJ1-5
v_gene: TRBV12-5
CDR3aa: CASATDRAVSNQPQHF
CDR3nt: TGTGCTAGTGCCACGGACAGGGCGGTGAGCAATCAGCCCCAGCATTTT

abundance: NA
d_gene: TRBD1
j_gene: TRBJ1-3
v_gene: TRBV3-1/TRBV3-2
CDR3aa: CASSPRDSGNTIYF
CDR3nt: TGTGCCAGCAGCCCACGGGACAGTGGAAACACCATATATTTT

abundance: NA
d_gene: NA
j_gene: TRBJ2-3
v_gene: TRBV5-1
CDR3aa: CASSLGGDTDTQYF
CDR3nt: TGCGCCAGCAGCTTGGGAGGAGACACAGATACGCAGTATTTT

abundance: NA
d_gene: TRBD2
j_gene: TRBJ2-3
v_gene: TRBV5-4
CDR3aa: CASSLPAGEGRADTQYF
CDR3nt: TGTGCCAGCAGCCTCCCAGCGGGGGAGGGCCGGGCAGATACGCAGTATTTT

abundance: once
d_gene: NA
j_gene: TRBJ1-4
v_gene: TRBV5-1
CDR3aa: CASSAQASTNEKLFF
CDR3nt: TGCGCCAGCAGCGCCCAAGCATCAACTAATGAAAAACTGTTTTTT

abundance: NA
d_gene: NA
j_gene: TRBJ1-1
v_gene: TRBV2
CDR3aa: CASSEGGGNTEAFF
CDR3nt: TGTGCCAGCAGTGAAGGGGGCGGGAACACTGAAGCTTTCTTT

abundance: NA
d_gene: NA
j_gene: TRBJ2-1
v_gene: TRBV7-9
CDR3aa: CASSQLDGYNEQFF
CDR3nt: TGTGCCAGCAGCCAGCTCGACGGGTACAATGAGCAGTTCTTC

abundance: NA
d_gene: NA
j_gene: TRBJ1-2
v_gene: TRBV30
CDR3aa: CAWTRLANYGYTF
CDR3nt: TGTGCCTGGACGCGGCTTGCTAACTATGGCTACACCTTC

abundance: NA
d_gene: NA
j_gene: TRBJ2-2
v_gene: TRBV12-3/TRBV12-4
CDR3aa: CASSLAGTGELFF
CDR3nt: TGTGCCAGCAGTTTAGCCGGTACCGGGGAGCTGTTTTTT

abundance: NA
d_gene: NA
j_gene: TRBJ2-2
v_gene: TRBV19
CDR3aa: CASMKEWKLNTGELFF
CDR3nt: TGTGCCAGTATGAAGGAGTGGAAACTGAACACCGGGGAGCTGTTTTTT

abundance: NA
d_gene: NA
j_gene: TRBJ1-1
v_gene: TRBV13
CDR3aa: CASSLGRGSSVNTEAFF
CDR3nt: TGTGCCAGCAGCTTAGGCAGGGGAAGTAGTGTGAACACTGAAGCTTTCTTT

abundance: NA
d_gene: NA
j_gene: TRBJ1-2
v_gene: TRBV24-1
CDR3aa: CATSPGSYGYTF
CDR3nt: TGTGCCACCAGTCCGGGGAGCTATGGCTACACCTTC

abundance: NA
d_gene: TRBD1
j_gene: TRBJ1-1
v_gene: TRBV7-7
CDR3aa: CASSFRTGGMNTEAFF
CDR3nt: TGTGCTAGCAGCTTCAGGACAGGGGGGATGAACACTGAAGCTTTCTTT

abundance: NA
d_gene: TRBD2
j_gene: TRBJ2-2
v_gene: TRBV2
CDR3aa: CAKSFLAEPNTGELFF
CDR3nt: TGTGCCAAAAGTTTTCTAGCGGAACCGAACACCGGGGAGCTGTTTTTT

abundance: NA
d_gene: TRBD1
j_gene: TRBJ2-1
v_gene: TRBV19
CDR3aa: CASSILGQGVNEQFF
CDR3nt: TGTGCCAGTAGTATTCTCGGACAGGGGGTCAATGAGCAGTTCTTC

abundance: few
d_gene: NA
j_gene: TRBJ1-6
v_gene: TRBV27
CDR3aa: CASTYGGGSSPLHF
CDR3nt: TGTGCCAGCACCTACGGGGGTGGAAGTTCACCCCTCCACTTT

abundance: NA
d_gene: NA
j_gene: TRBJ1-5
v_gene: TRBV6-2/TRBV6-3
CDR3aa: CASSQRGGKSNQPQHF
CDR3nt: TGTGCCAGCAGCCAACGCGGGGGGAAGAGCAATCAGCCCCAGCATTTT

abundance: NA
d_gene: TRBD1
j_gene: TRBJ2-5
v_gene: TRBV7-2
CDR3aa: CASSFQGAETQYF
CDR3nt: TGTGCCAGCAGCTTCCAGGGGGCGGAGACCCAGTACTTC

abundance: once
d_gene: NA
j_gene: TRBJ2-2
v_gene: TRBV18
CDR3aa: CASSPFSGSGAGELFF
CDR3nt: TGTGCCAGCTCACCATTCAGCGGGTCAGGTGCCGGGGAGCTGTTTTTT

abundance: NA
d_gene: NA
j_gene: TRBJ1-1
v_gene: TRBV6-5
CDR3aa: CASKRERDTEAFF
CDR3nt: TGTGCCAGCAAAAGGGAGCGGGACACTGAAGCTTTCTTT

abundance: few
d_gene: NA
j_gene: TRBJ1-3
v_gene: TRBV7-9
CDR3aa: CASSLETWATSGNTIYF
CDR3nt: TGTGCCAGCAGCTTAGAAACATGGGCAACCTCTGGAAACACCATATATTTT

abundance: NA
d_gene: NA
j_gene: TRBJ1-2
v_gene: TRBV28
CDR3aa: CASSPPVSGRGKGGYTF
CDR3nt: TGTGCCAGCAGTCCCCCAGTTTCTGGGAGGGGGAAGGGGGGCTACACCTTC

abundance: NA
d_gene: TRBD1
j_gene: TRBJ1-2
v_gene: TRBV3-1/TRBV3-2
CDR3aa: CASSQSGTGALPYGYTF
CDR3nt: TGTGCCAGCAGCCAATCCGGGACAGGGGCCCTCCCTTATGGCTACACCTTC

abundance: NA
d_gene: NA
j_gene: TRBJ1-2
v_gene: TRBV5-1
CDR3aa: CASSLGLNYGYTF
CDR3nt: TGCGCCAGCAGCTTAGGACTGAACTATGGCTACACCTTC

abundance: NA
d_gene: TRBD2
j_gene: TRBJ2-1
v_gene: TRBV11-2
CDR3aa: CASSPGLAGVYEQFF
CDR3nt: TGTGCCAGCAGCCCGGGGCTAGCGGGAGTGTATGAGCAGTTCTTC

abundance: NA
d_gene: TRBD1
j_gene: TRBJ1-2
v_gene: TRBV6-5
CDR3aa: CASSRGGQGPYGYTF
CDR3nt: TGTGCCAGCAGTCGAGGGGGACAGGGACCCTATGGCTACACCTTC

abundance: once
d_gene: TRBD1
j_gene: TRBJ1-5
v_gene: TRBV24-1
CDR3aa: CATSDTTGALGQPQHF
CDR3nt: TGTGCCACCAGTGATACGACAGGGGCTTTAGGACAGCCCCAGCATTTT